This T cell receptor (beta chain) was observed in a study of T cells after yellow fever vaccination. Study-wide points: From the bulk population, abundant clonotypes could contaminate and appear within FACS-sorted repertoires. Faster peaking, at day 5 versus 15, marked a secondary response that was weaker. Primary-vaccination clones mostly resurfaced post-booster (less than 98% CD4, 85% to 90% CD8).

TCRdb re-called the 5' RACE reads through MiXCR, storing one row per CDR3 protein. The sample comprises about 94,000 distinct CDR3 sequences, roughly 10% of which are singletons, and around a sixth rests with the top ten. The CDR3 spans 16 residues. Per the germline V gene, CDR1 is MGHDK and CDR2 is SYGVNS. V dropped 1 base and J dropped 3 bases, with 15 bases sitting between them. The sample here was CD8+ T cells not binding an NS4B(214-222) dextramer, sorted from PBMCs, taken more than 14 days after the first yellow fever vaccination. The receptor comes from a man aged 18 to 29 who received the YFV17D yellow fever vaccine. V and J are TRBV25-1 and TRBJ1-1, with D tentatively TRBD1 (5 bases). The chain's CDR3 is CASSELYGTSDTEAFF. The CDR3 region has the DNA TGTGCCAGCAGTGAATTATACGGGACCTCGGACACTGAAGCTTTCTTT.